One and the same sample provided the 9 T cell receptor beta chains below, sequenced in a study of cytomegalovirus exposure and HLA in healthy donors (dated by TCRdb to the late 2010s). The library was generated by the immunoSEQ multiplex PCR assay. A mixture of 60 forward primers for TCR Vbeta segments and 13 reverse primers for TCR Jbeta segments was used in the multiplex PCR. In TCRdb, the immuneACCESS table is reduced to in-frame sequences with V and J assigned. These tables do not hold every clone; where another copy was compared, an unresolved V gene accounts for under half, and the others remain unexplained. The sample includes about 89,000 clones, with about 89% observed a single time. Of the sample, roughly 9% falls within the top ten clones. Sequencing was carried out using PBMCs. These receptors came from a man aged 30-40 years in good health and CMV-seropositive.

The J gene is TRBJ2-7, the V gene TRBV28; 9 bases map to TRBD2. After removal of 3 bases from V and 7 bases from J, the junction contained 7 bases not matched to a gene. Germline CDR1 and CDR2: MDHEN and SYDVKM. CDR3 length: 14 residues. This CDR3 reads CASSFSGLAIEQYF. For the CDR3, the DNA is TGTGCCAGCAGTTTCTCGGGACTAGCAATTGAGCAGTACTTC.

The chain links TRBV2 to TRBJ1-6; 8 nucleotides line up with TRBD1. CDR1 and CDR2 from the germline V gene are SNHLY and FYNNEI. The CDR3 length is 13 residues. V dropped 8 bases and J dropped 5; count of bases not matched to a gene: 2. The CDR3 region has the DNA TGTGCCAGCGGGGGACAGGATAATTCACCCCTCCACTTT. Residues: CASGGQDNSPLHF.

The V and J genes are TRBV4-1 and TRBJ2-2; 8 nucleotides line up with TRBD2. Germline CDR1 and CDR2: MGHRA and YSYEKL. This CDR3 is built from 14 residues. Germline trimming cut 6 bases from V and 10 bases from J; bases unmatched to any gene: 10. As DNA, the CDR3 is TGCGCCAGCAGTGCCCGGGGGGGTGTCGAGGAGCTGTTTTTT. Its protein is CASSARGGVEELFF.

This clone was seen only once. The chain recombines TRBV27 with TRBJ2-7; perhaps TRBD2 as D (6 bases). V dropped 5 bases and J dropped 5 bases, with 19 bases sitting between them. Germline V gene sequence: CDR1 MNHEY, CDR2 SMNVEV (reference sequence). The CDR3 spans 15 residues. CDR3 in DNA: TGTGCCAGCAGTACCCGACTAGGGAGTTACCACGAGCAGTACTTC. It codes for CASSTRLGSYHEQYF.

The rearrangement uses TRBV6-5 and TRBJ2-7; TRBD1 might be the D (6 bases). The CDR3 sequence is 15 residues long. The ends were cut back, 7 bases at V and 5 bases at J, with 21 bases in the middle. The germline V gene has CDR1 MNHEY and CDR2 SVGAGI. This chain's CDR3 is CASKGRLAGVHEQYF. CDR3 coding DNA: TGTGCCAGCAAAGGCAGGCTCGCAGGGGTCCACGAGCAGTACTTC.

The chain uses TRBV5-1 and TRBJ2-5; possibly TRBD1 for D (6 bases). This CDR3 comprises 13 residues. Germline V gene data show CDR1 as SGHRS and CDR2 as YFSETQ. With 4 bases removed from V and 2 bases from J, the gap between germline ends came to 9 bases. Here the CDR3 DNA reads TGCGCCAGCAGCCCTGGACAGCAAGAGACCCAGTACTTC. Translation: CASSPGQQETQYF.

The chain recombines TRBV10-1 with TRBJ2-7, with D possibly being TRBD1 (5 bases). Trimming removed 4 bases at V and 3 bases at J, with 10 bases between. Germline V gene data show CDR1 as WNHNN and CDR2 as SYGVQD (reference sequence). The CDR3 extends over 13 amino acids. CDR3 nucleotides: TGCGCCAGCAGTGTAAGGACAATCTACGAGCAGTACTTC. Amino acid sequence: CASSVRTIYEQYF.

The chain uses TRBV11-2 and TRBJ1-2; 7 nucleotides agree with TRBD1. The CDR3 runs 15 residues. Germline V gene lookup returns CDR1 SGHAT and CDR2 FQNNGV. V gave up 4 bases and J gave up 3 bases; unmatched junction bases: 8. CDR3 amino acids: CASSSRQGGDYGYTF. CDR3 coding DNA: TGTGCCAGCAGCTCACGACAGGGCGGGGACTATGGCTACACCTTC. The full variable domain, in which reference TRBV11-2 and TRBJ1-2 provide the parts outside the CDR3, is EAGVAQSPRYKIIEKRQSVAFWCNPISGHATLYWYQQILGQGPKLLIQFQNNGVVDDSQLPKDRFSAERLKGVDSTLKIQPAKLEDSAVYLCASSSRQGGDYGYTFGSGTRLTVV.

J is TRBJ1-2 and V is TRBV27; possibly TRBD1 for D (6 bases). From germline, CDR1 is MNHEY and CDR2 SMNVEV (reference sequence). The CDR3 runs to 13 residues. V was shortened by 3 bases and J by 4 bases, with 9 bases between the two germline ends. Written as DNA, the CDR3 is TGTGCCAGCAGTTTCAGGGGCCTCTATGGCTACACCTTC. This codes for CASSFRGLYGYTF.